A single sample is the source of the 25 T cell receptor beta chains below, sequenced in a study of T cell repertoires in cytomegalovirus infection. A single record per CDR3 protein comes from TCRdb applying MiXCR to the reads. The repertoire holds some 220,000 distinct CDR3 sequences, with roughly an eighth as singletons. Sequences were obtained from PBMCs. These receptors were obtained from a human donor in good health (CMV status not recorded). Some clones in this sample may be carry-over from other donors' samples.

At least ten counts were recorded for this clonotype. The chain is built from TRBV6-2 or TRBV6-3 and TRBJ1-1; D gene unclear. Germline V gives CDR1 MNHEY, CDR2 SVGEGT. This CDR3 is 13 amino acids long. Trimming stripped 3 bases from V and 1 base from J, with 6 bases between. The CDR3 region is CASSYTSNTEAFF. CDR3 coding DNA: TGTGCCAGCAGTTATACATCGAACACTGAAGCTTTCTTT.

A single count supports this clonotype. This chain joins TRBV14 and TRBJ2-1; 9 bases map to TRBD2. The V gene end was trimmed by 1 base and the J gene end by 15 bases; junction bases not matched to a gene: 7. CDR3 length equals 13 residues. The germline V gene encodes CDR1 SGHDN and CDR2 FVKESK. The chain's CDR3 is CASSQVISGSPFF. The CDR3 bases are TGTGCCAGCAGCCAAGTGATTAGCGGGAGCCCGTTCTTC.

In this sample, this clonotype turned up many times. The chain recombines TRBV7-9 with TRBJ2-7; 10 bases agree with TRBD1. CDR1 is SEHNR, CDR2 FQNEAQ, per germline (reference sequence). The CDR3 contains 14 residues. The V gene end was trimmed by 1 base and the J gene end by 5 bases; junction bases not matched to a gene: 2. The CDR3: CASSLGDRGNEQYF. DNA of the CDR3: TGTGCCAGCAGCTTAGGGGACAGGGGCAACGAGCAGTACTTC.

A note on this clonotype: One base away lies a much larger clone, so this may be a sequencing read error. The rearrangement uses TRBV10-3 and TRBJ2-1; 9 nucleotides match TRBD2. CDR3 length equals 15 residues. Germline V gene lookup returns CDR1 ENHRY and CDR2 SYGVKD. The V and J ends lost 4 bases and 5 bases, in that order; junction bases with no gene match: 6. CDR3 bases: TGTGCCATCAGTGGCCGGGGACTAGCCGACAATGAGCAGTTCTTC. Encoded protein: CAISGRGLADNEQFF.

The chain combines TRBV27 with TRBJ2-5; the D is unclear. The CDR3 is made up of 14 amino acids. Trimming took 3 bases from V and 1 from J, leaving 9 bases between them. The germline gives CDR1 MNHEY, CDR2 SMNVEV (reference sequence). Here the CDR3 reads CASSFSGFQETQYF. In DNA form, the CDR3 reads TGTGCCAGCAGTTTCTCGGGTTTCCAAGAGACCCAGTACTTC.

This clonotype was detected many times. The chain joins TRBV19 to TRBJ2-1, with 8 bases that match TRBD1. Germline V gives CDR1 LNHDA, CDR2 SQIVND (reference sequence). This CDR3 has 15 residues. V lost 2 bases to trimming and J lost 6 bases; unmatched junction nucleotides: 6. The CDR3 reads CASSILGQGINEQFF. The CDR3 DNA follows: TGTGCCAGTAGTATATTAGGACAGGGAATCAATGAGCAGTTCTTC.

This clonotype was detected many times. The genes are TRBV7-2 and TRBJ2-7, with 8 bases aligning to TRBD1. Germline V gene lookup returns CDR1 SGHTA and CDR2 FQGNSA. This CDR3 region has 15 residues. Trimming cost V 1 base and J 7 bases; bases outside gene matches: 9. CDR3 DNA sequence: TGTGCCAGCAGCTTAGGGGGCAGGGGGCAGGGGGAGCAGTACTTC. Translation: CASSLGGRGQGEQYF.

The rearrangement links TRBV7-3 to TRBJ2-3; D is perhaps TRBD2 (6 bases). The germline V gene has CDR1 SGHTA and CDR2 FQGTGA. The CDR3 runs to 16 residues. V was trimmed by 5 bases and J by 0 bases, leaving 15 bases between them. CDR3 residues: CASSARLDPSTDTQYF. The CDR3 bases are TGTGCCAGCAGCGCCAGACTAGATCCTAGCACAGATACGCAGTATTTT.

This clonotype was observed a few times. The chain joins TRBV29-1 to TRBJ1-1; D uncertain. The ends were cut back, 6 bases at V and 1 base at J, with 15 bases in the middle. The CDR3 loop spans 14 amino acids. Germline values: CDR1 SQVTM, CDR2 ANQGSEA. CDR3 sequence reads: CSVDPTQENTEAFF. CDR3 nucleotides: TGCAGCGTCGATCCTACACAAGAGAACACTGAAGCTTTCTTT.

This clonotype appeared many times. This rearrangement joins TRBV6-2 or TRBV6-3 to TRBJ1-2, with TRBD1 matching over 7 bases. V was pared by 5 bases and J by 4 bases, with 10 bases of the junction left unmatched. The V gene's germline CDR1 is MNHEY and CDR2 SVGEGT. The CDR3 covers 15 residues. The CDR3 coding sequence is TGTGCCAGCAGTCCAGGACAGGATGGAATCTATGGCTACACCTTC. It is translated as CASSPGQDGIYGYTF.

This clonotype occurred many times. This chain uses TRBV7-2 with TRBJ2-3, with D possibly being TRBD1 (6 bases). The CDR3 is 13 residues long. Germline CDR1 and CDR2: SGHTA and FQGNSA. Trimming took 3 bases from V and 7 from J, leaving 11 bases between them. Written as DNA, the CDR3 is TGTGCCAGCAGCTTTAAACAGGGTAATACGCAGTATTTT. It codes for CASSFKQGNTQYF.

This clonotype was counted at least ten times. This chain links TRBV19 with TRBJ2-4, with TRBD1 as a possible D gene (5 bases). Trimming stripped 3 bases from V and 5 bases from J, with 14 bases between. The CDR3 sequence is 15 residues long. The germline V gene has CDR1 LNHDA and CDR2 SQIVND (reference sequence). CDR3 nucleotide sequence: TGTGCCAGTAGTATCGACAGTAGGCTGGAAAACATTCAGTACTTC. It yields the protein CASSIDSRLENIQYF.

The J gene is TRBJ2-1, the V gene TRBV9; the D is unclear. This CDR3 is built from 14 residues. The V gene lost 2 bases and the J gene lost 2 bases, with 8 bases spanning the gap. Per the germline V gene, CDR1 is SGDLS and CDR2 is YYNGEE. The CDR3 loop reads CASSVTGAYNEQFF. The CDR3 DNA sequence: TGTGCCAGCAGCGTGACGGGCGCCTACAATGAGCAGTTCTTC.

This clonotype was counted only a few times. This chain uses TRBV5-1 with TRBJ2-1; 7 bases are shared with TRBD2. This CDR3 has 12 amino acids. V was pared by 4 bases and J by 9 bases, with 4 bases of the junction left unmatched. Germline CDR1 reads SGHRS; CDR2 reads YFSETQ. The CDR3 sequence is CASSRDYLEQFF. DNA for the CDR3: TGCGCCAGCAGCCGGGACTACCTTGAGCAGTTCTTC.

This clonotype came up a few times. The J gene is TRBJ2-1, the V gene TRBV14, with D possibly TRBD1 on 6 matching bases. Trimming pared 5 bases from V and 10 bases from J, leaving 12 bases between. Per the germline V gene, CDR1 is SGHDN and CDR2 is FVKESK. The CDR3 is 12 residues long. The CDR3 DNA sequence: TGTGCCAGCAGCGTGGACAGACAAGAGCAGTTCTTC. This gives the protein CASSVDRQEQFF.

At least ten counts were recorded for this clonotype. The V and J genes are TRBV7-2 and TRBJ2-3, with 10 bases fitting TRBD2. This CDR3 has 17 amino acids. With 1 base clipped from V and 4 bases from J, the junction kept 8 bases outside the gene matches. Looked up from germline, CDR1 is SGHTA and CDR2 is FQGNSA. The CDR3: CASSLGSGGNRADTQYF. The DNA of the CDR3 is TGTGCCAGCAGCTTAGGTAGCGGGGGGAATCGCGCAGATACGCAGTATTTT. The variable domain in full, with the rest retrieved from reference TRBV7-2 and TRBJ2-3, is GAGVSQSPSNKVTEKGKDVELRCDPISGHTALYWYRQSLGQGLEFLIYFQGNSAPDKSGLPSDRFSAERTGGSVSTLTIQRTQQEDSAVYLCASSLGSGGNRADTQYFGPGTRLTVL.

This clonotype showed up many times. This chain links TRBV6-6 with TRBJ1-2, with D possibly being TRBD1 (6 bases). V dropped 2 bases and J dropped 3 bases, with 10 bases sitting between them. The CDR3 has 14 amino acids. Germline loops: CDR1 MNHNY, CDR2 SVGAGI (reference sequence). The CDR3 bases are TGTGCCAGCAGTTACGGGTCAGGGGACTATGGCTACACCTTC. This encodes CASSYGSGDYGYTF.

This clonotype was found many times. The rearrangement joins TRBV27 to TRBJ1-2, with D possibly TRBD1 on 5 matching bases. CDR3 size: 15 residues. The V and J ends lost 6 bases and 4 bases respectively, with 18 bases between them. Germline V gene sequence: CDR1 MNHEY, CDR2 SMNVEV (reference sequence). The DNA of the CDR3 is TGTGCCAGCAGATACAGGACGGCTACTGGCTATGGCTACACCTTC. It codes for CASRYRTATGYGYTF.

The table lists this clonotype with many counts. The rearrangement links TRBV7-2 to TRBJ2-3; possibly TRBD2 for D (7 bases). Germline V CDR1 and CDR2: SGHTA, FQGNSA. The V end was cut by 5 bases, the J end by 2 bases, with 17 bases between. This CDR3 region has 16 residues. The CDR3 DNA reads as TGTGCCAGCAGCCGTGGGGGGGGCGTGGTCACAGATACGCAGTATTTT. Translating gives CASSRGGGVVTDTQYF.

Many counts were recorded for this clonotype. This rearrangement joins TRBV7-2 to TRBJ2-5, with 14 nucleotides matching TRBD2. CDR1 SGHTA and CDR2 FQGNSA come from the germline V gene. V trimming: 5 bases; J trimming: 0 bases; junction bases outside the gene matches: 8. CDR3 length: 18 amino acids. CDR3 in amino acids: CASSRLTSGGEDQETQYF. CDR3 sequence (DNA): TGTGCCAGCAGCCGGCTGACTAGCGGGGGGGAGGACCAAGAGACCCAGTACTTC.

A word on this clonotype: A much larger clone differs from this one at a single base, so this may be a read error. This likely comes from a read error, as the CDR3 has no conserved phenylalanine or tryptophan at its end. In nucleotides, the CDR3 is TGCAGTGCTAGTCCAGGCAGAGGTGATCAGCCCCAGCATTCT. It translates to CSASPGRGDQPQHS. The chain employs TRBV20-1 and TRBJ1-5; D remains unclear. Trimming stripped 3 bases from V and 5 bases from J, with 14 bases between. CDR1 is DFQATT, CDR2 SNEGSKA, per germline (reference sequence). The CDR3 sequence is 14 residues long.

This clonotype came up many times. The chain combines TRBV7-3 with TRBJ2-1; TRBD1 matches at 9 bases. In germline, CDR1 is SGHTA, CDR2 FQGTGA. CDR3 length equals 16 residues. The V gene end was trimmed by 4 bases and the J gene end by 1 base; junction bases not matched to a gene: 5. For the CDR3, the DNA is TGTGCCAGCAGCTCAAGGACAGGGGAATCCTACAATGAGCAGTTCTTC. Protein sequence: CASSSRTGESYNEQFF.

CDR3 nucleotides: TGTGCCAGCAGTTCTGGGACAGGGGGCGTTGACGCCTACGAGCAGTACTTC. This translates into CASSSGTGGVDAYEQYF. The V call is TRBV6-5, the J call TRBJ2-7; 12 bases line up with TRBD1. The CDR3 runs 17 residues. From germline, CDR1 is MNHEY and CDR2 SVGAGI. Germline trimming cut 4 bases from V and 2 bases from J; bases unmatched to any gene: 9.

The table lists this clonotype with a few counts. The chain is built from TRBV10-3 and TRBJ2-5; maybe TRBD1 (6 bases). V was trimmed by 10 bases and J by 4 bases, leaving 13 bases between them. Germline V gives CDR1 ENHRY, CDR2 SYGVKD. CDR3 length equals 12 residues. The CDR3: CATARGPETQYF. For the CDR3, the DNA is TGTGCCACCGCCAGGGGACCAGAGACCCAGTACTTC.

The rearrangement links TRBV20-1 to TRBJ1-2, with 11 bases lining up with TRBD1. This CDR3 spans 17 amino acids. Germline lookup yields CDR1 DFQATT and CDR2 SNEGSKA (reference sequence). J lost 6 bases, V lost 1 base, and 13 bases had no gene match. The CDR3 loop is CSARGPGQGGRIDGYTF. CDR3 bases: TGCAGTGCTAGAGGGCCGGGACAGGGGGGGCGGATTGATGGCTACACCTTC.